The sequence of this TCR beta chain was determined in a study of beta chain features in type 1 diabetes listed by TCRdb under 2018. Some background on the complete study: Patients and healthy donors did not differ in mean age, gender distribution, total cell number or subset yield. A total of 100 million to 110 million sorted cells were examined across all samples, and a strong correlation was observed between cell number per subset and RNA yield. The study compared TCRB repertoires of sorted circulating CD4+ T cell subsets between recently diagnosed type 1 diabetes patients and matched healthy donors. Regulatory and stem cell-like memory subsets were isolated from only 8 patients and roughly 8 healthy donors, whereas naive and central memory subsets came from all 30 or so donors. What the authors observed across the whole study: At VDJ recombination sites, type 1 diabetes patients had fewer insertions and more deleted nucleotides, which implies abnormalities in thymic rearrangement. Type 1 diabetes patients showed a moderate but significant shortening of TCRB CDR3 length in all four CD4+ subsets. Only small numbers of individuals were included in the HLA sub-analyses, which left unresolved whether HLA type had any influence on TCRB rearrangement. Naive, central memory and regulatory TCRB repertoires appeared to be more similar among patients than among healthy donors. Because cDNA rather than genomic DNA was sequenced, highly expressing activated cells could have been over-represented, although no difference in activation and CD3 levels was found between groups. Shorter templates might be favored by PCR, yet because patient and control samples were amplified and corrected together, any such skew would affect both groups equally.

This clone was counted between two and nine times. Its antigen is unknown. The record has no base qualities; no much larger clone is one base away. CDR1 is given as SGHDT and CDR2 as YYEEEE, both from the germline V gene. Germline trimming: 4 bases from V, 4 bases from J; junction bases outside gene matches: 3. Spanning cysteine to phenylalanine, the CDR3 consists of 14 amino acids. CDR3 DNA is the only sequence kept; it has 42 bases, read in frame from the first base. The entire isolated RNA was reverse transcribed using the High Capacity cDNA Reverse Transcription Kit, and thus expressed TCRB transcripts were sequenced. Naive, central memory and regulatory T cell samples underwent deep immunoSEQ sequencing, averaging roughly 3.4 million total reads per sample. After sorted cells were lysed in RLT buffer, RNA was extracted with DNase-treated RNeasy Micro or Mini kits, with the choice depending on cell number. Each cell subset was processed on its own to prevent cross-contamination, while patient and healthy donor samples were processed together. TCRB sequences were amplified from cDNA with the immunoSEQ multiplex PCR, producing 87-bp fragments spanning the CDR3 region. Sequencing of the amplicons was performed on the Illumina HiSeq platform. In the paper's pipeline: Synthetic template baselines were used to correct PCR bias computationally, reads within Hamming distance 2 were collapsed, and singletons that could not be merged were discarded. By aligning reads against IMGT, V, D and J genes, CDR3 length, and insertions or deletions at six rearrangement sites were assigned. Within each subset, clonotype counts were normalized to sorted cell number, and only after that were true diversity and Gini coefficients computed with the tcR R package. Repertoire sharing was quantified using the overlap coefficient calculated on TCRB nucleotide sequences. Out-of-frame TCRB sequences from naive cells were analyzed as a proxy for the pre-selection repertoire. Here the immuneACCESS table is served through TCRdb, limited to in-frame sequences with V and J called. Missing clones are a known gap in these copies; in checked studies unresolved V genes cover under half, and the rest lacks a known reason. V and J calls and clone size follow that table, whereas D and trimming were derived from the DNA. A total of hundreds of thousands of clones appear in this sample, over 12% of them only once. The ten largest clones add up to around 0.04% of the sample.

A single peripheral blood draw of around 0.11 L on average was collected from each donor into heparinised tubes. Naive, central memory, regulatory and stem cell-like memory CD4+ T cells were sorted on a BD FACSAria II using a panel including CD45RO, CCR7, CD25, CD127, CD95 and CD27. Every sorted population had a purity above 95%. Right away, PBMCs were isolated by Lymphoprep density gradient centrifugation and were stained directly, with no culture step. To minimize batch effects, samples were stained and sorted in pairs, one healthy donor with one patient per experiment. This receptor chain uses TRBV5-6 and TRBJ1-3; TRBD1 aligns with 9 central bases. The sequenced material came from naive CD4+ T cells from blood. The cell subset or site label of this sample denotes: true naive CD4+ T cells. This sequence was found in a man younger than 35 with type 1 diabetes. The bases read TGTGCCAGCAGCCGGACAGGGGCCGGAAACACCATATATTTT. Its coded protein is CASSRTGAGNTIYF.